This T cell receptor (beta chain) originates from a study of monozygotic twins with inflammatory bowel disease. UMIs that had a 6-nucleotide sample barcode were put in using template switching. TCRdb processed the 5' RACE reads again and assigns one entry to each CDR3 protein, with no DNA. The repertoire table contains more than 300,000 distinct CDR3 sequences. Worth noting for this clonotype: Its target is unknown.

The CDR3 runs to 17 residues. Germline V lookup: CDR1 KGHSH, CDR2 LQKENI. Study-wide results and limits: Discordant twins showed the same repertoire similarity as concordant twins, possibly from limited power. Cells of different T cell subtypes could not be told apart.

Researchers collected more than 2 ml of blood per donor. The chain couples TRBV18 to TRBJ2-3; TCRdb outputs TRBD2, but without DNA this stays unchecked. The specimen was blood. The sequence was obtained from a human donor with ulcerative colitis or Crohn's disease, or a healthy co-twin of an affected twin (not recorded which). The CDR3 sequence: CASSPARTSGGTDTQYF.